Each of the 14 T cell receptor beta chains below was sequenced from the same sample in a study of cytomegalovirus exposure and HLA in healthy donors. A multiplex PCR was run with 60 Vbeta primers and 13 Jbeta primers. Libraries were prepared by immunoSEQ multiplex PCR; TCRdb keeps only in-frame clonotypes and omits some of them. Found here are about 140,000 clones, roughly three quarters of them singletons; the top ten hold less than 3%. Material: PBMCs. All receptors derive from a female donor in good health and CMV-seronegative.

This clone was recorded only once. The rearrangement uses TRBV6-6 and TRBJ1-1; no clear D. This CDR3 region has 14 residues. Per the germline V gene, CDR1 is MNHNY and CDR2 is SVGAGI (reference sequence). The V end lost 6 bases, the J end lost 6 bases, and 17 bases lay between the germline ends. The CDR3 loop reads CASRIFYSVAEAFF. The CDR3 region has the DNA TGTGCCAGCAGAATCTTTTATAGCGTTGCTGAAGCTTTCTTT.

This clone showed up just a few times. The genes are TRBV6-1 and TRBJ2-6, with D possibly TRBD1 on 5 matching bases. V was trimmed by 6 bases and J by 0 bases, leaving 18 bases between them. The CDR3 runs 18 residues. Germline CDR1 MNHNS, CDR2 SASEGT. CDR3 amino acids: CASRERQILSSGANVLTF. The CDR3 DNA follows: TGTGCCAGCAGAGAACGACAGATACTAAGCTCTGGGGCCAACGTCCTGACTTTC.

Note on this clone: This specimen includes other DNA sequences encoding the same CDR3. J is TRBJ2-3 and V is TRBV7-3; maybe TRBD1 (6 bases). V was shortened by 6 bases and J by 6 bases, with 13 bases between the two germline ends. This CDR3 has 13 residues. Germline CDR1 SGHTA, CDR2 FQGTGA. DNA of the CDR3: TGTGCCAGCAGTTCAGGGGCAGGGGATACGCAGTATTTT. Protein product: CASSSGAGDTQYF. The entire variable domain, with the rest obtained from reference TRBV7-3 and TRBJ2-3, is as follows: GAGVSQTPSNKVTEKGKYVELRCDPISGHTALYWYRQSLGQGPEFLIYFQGTGAADDSGLPNDRFFAVRPEGSVSTLKIQRTERGDSAVYLCASSSGAGDTQYFGPGTRLTVL.

This chain joins TRBV18 and TRBJ2-7; 10 bases are shared with TRBD2. Germline lookup yields CDR1 KGHSH and CDR2 LQKENI. The CDR3 runs 13 residues. The V and J ends lost 6 bases and 2 bases, in that order; junction bases with no gene match: 1. The CDR3 nucleotides read TGTGCCAGCTCCGGACTAGCGGCCTACGAGCAGTACTTC. It specifies CASSGLAAYEQYF.

This clone was seen only a few times. The V gene is TRBV4-1, the J gene TRBJ1-2; D is perhaps TRBD1 (5 bases). From germline, CDR1 is MGHRA and CDR2 YSYEKL. This CDR3 comprises 15 residues. Trimming took off 5 bases at V and 0 bases at J, with 13 bases between the two ends. The CDR3 is CASSSGGMTNYGYTF. In DNA form, the CDR3 reads TGCGCCAGCAGCTCGGGGGGTATGACTAACTATGGCTACACCTTC.

The chain uses TRBV7-3 and TRBJ1-2; D call uncertain. The germline gives CDR1 SGHTA, CDR2 FQGTGA. Deletions cut 4 bases from V and 6 bases from J, with 12 bases between. The CDR3 is 13 amino acids. The chain's CDR3 is CASSSHGVDGYTF. CDR3 coding DNA: TGTGCCAGCAGCTCACACGGGGTCGATGGCTACACCTTC.

V is TRBV7-2 and J is TRBJ2-7; D unresolved. The CDR3 runs 14 residues. The V end lost 1 base, the J end lost 2 bases, and 9 bases lay between the germline ends. The germline V gene has CDR1 SGHTA and CDR2 FQGNSA. CDR3 in DNA: TGTGCCAGCAGCTTAGTCGGGTCCACCTACGAGCAGTACTTC. It codes for CASSLVGSTYEQYF.

This clone was detected once. The J gene is TRBJ2-2, the V gene TRBV11-2; the match to TRBD1 covers 7 bases. The CDR3 has 17 residues. V gave up 3 bases and J gave up 8 bases; unmatched junction bases: 15. The germline V gene has CDR1 SGHAT and CDR2 FQNNGV. CDR3 region: CASSFSSPSTGPGELFF. In DNA, the CDR3 is TGTGCCAGCAGCTTTTCTTCCCCCTCGACAGGGCCGGGGGAGCTGTTTTTT.

The genes are TRBV6-5 and TRBJ2-1, with 7 bases matching TRBD1. Unmatched junction bases numbered 4, after V lost 5 bases and J lost 6 bases. The germline CDR1 and CDR2 sequences are MNHEY and SVGAGI. CDR3 length equals 13 residues. The CDR3 coding sequence is TGTGCCAGCAGTACAAGGACAGGCAATGAGCAGTTCTTC. Its protein product is CASSTRTGNEQFF.

The genes are TRBV19 and TRBJ1-6; 7 bases align to TRBD1. The CDR3 has 14 residues. With V trimmed by 8 bases and J by 5 bases, 6 bases remained unmatched. Germline CDR1 and CDR2: LNHDA and SQIVND (reference sequence). CDR3 amino acids: CASARQGHNSPLHF. CDR3 sequence (DNA): TGTGCCAGTGCCCGACAGGGCCATAATTCACCCCTCCACTTT.

The J gene is TRBJ2-1, the V gene TRBV7-6; 7 bases are shared with TRBD1. There are 18 residues in the CDR3. V dropped 5 bases and J dropped 4; count of bases not matched to a gene: 17. The germline V gene has CDR1 SGHVS and CDR2 FNYEAQ. The CDR3 nucleotides are TGTGCCAGCAGCCGGGACAGACTCATGCCCCTCTCTTACAATGAGCAGTTCTTC. It encodes CASSRDRLMPLSYNEQFF. Supplemented by reference TRBV7-6 and TRBJ2-1, the full variable domain reads GAGVSQSPRYKVTKRGQDVALRCDPISGHVSLYWYRQALGQGPEFLTYFNYEAQQDKSGLPNDRFSAERPEGSISTLTIQRTEQRDSAMYRCASSRDRLMPLSYNEQFFGPGTRLTVL.

Here the CDR3 reads CASSYRRGPPYNEQFF. The CDR3, as DNA: TGTGCCAGCAGTTACCGGCGGGGCCCTCCCTACAATGAGCAGTTCTTC. The J gene is TRBJ2-1, the V gene TRBV6-6; a possible D gene is TRBD2 (6 bases). This CDR3 is 16 amino acids long. V was trimmed by 2 bases and J by 2 bases, leaving 13 bases between them. Germline CDR1 reads MNHNY; CDR2 reads SVGAGI (reference sequence).

The chain joins TRBV30 to TRBJ1-6; tentative D call: TRBD1 (6 bases). The V end was cut by 0 bases, the J end by 4 bases, with 13 bases between. The CDR3 totals 16 residues. Germline V gives CDR1 GTSNPN, CDR2 SVGIG (reference sequence). In nucleotides, the CDR3 is TGTGCCTGGAGTGTACTGGGGGCGACATATAATTCACCCCTCCACTTT. This sequence encodes CAWSVLGATYNSPLHF.

V and J are TRBV11-2 and TRBJ1-1; D not resolved. Germline V gene sequence: CDR1 SGHAT, CDR2 FQNNGV. CDR3 size: 13 residues. Trimming left V 1 base short and J 11 bases short, with 14 bases between. The CDR3 region has the DNA TGTGCCAGCAGCTTAGTGGCGGGGTTGAGGGCTTTCTTT. Residues: CASSLVAGLRAFF.